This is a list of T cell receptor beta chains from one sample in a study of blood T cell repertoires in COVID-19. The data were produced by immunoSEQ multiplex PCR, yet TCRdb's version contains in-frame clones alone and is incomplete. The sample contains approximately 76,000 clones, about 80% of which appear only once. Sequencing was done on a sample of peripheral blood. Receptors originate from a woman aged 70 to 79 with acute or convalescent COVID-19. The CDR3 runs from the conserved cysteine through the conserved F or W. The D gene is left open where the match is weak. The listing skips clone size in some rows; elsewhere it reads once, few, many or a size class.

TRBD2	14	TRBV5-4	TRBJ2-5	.	CASSSGGLQETQYF	TGTGCCAGCTCGAGCGGGGGTTTACAAGAGACCCAGTACTTC
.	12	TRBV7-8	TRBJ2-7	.	CASSLDRDEQYF	TGTGCCAGCAGCTTAGACAGAGACGAGCAGTACTTC
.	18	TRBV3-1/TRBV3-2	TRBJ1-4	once	CASSQDPVRDGTNEKLFF	TGTGCCAGCAGCCAAGATCCGGTCAGGGATGGAACTAATGAAAAACTGTTTTTT
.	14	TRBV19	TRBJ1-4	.	CASGRTVLNEKLFF	TGTGCCAGTGGGAGGACGGTGCTGAATGAAAAACTGTTTTTT
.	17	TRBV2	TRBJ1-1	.	CASSGEGKGIMNTEAFF	TGTGCCAGCAGCGGGGAGGGGAAGGGGATTATGAACACTGAAGCTTTCTTT
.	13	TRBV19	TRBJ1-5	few	CASGLQGNQPQHF	TGTGCCAGTGGTCTCCAGGGCAATCAGCCCCAGCATTTT
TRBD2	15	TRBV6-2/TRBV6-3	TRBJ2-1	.	CASSSWRERYNEQFF	TGTGCCAGCAGTTCGTGGCGGGAGAGGTACAATGAGCAGTTCTTC
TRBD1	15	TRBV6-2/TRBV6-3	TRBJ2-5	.	CASSYSMTGQETQYF	TGTGCCAGCAGTTACTCTATGACAGGGCAAGAGACCCAGTACTTC
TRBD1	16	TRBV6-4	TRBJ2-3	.	CASRLNPGQGTDTQYF	TGTGCCAGCAGACTCAACCCGGGACAGGGGACAGATACGCAGTATTTT
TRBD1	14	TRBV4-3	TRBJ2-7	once	CASSQENRGNEQYF	TGCGCCAGCAGCCAAGAAAACAGGGGAAACGAGCAGTACTTC
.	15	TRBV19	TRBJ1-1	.	CASKAGGNMNTEAFF	TGTGCCAGCAAGGCGGGGGGCAACATGAACACTGAAGCTTTCTTT
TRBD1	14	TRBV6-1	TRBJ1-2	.	CASSDGTGFAGYTF	TGTGCCAGCAGTGACGGGACAGGGTTTGCTGGCTACACCTTC
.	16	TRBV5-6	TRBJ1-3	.	CASSFDTASAGNTIYF	TGTGCCAGCAGCTTCGACACGGCTTCGGCTGGAAACACCATATATTTT
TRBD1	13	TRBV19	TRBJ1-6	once	CASTSTGYSPLHF	TGTGCCAGTACCTCGACAGGGTATTCACCCCTCCACTTT
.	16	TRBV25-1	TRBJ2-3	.	CASSGLRRGTTDTQYF	TGTGCCAGCAGTGGATTAAGACGGGGGACCACAGATACGCAGTATTTT
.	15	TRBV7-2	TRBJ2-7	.	CASSFSPSYGYEQYF	TGTGCCAGCAGCTTCTCCCCCTCCTATGGCTACGAGCAGTACTTC
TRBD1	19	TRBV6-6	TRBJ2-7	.	CASSRGVGAGQGSRDEQYF	TGTGCCAGCAGTCGGGGCGTTGGCGCCGGACAGGGAAGTAGAGACGAGCAGTACTTC
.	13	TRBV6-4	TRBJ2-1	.	CASSVEEGLDQFF	TGTGCCAGCAGTGTAGAGGAGGGACTCGATCAGTTCTTC
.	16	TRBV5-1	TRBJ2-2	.	CASSFGGARSTGELFF	TGCGCCAGCAGCTTTGGGGGGGCGCGGAGCACCGGGGAGCTGTTTTTT
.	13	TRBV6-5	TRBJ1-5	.	CASTWGGNQPQHF	TGTGCCAGCACCTGGGGGGGCAATCAGCCCCAGCATTTT
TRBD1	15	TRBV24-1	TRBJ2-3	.	CATAARDRDTDTQYF	TGTGCCACCGCAGCCCGGGACAGAGACACAGATACGCAGTATTTT
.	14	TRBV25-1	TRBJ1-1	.	CASSERFGGAEAFF	TGTGCCAGCAGTGAGAGGTTTGGGGGGGCTGAAGCTTTCTTT
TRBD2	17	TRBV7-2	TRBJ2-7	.	CASSLADEASGRGKQYF	TGTGCCAGCAGCTTAGCGGATGAGGCTAGCGGGAGGGGAAAGCAGTACTTC
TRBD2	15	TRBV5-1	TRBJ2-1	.	CASSLVGTSIDEQFF	TGCGCCAGCAGCTTGGTAGGGACTAGCATCGATGAGCAGTTCTTC
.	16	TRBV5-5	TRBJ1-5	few	CASSLGGVTAGEPQHF	TGTGCCAGCAGCTTGGGAGGGGTGACAGCGGGTGAGCCCCAGCATTTT
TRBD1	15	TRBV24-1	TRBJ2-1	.	CATSDPGQASNEQFF	TGTGCCACCAGTGATCCGGGACAGGCCTCTAATGAGCAGTTCTTC
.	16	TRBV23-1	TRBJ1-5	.	CASSQSQGSSNQPQHF	TGCGCCAGCAGTCAATCGCAGGGGAGTAGCAATCAGCCCCAGCATTTT
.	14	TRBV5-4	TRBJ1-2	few	CASSLEPSLFGYTF	TGTGCCAGCAGCTTGGAGCCTTCCCTTTTCGGCTACACCTTC
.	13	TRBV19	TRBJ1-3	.	CASTVTLGNTIYF	TGTGCCAGTACAGTAACCCTTGGAAACACCATATATTTT
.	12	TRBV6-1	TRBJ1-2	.	CASQGWDYGYTF	TGTGCCAGCCAGGGGTGGGACTATGGCTACACCTTC
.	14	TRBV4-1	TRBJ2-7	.	CASSQDVHSYEQYF	TGCGCCAGCAGCCAAGATGTACACTCCTACGAGCAGTACTTC
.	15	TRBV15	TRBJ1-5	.	CATSREGGNNQPQHF	TGTGCCACCAGCAGAGAAGGAGGGAACAATCAGCCCCAGCATTTT
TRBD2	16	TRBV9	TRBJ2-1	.	CASTSAPGGSYNEQFF	TGTGCCAGCACGTCGGCCCCGGGGGGTTCCTACAATGAGCAGTTCTTC
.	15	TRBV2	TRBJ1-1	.	CASTFVDSSNTEAFF	TGTGCCAGCACCTTTGTGGACAGTTCAAACACTGAAGCTTTCTTT
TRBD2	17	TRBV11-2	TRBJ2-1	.	CASSFGRTSGAYNEQFF	TGTGCCAGCAGCTTTGGACGGACTAGCGGGGCATACAATGAGCAGTTCTTC
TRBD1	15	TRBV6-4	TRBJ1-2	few	CASSANRGPNYGYTF	TGTGCCAGCAGCGCTAACAGGGGGCCTAACTATGGCTACACCTTC
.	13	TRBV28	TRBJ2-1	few	CASKGAPYNEQFF	TGTGCCAGCAAAGGGGCCCCCTACAATGAGCAGTTCTTC
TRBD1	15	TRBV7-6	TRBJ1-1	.	CASSPDGTGLTEAFF	TGTGCCAGCAGCCCAGACGGGACAGGGCTTACTGAAGCTTTCTTT
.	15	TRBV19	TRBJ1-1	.	CASSIFPTRGTEAFF	TGTGCCAGTAGTATATTCCCCACCCGGGGCACTGAAGCTTTCTTT
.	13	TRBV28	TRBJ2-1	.	CASSIGLNNEQFF	TGTGCCAGCAGCATCGGACTAAACAATGAGCAGTTCTTC
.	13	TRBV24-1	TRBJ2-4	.	CATSGAGANIQYF	TGTGCCACCAGTGGGGCAGGGGCAAACATTCAGTACTTC
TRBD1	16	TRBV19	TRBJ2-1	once	CASSSSGTGKDNEQFF	TGTGCCAGTAGTAGCTCCGGGACAGGGAAGGATAATGAGCAGTTCTTC
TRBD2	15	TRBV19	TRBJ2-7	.	CASSISGLAGSEQYF	TGTGCCAGTAGTATAAGTGGACTAGCGGGATCCGAGCAGTACTTC
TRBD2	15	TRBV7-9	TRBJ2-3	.	CASSSPTSGGDTQYF	TGTGCCAGCAGCTCCCCGACTAGCGGGGGTGATACGCAGTATTTT
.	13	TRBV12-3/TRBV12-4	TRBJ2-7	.	CASSLGAHYEQYF	TGTGCCAGCAGTTTGGGGGCACATTACGAGCAGTACTTC
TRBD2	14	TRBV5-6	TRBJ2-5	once	CASTFGGGLETQYF	TGTGCCAGCACCTTTGGGGGGGGTCTAGAGACCCAGTACTTC
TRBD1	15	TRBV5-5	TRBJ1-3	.	CASSLGTGEGNTIYF	TGTGCCAGCAGCTTGGGGACAGGGGAAGGAAACACCATATATTTT
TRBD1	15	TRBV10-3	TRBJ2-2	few	CAINGQGRGTGELFF	TGTGCCATCAACGGACAGGGTAGGGGCACCGGGGAGCTGTTTTTT
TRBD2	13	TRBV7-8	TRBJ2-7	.	CASSPRTSGEQYF	TGTGCCAGCAGCCCGCGGACTAGCGGTGAGCAGTACTTC
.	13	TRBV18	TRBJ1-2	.	CASSPQRDYGYTF	TGTGCCAGCTCACCACAGAGAGACTATGGCTACACCTTC
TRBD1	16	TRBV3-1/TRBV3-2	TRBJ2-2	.	CASSRTGGAHTGELFF	TGTGCCAGCAGCCGTACAGGGGGAGCACACACCGGGGAGCTGTTTTTT
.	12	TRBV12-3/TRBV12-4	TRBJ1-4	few	CASRPRGEKLFF	TGTGCCAGCAGGCCCAGGGGCGAAAAACTGTTTTTT
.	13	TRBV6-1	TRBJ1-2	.	CASSEARVSGYTF	TGTGCCAGCAGTGAAGCGCGTGTGTCTGGCTACACCTTC
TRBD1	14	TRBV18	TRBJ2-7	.	CASSTDRALYEQYF	TGTGCCAGCTCAACGGACAGGGCCCTCTACGAGCAGTACTTC
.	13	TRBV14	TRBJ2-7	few	CASSQSRASEQYF	TGTGCCAGCAGCCAAAGCAGGGCGAGCGAGCAGTACTTC
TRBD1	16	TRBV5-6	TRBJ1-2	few	CASSPPGQGWNYGYTF	TGTGCCAGCAGCCCCCCGGGACAGGGTTGGAACTATGGCTACACCTTC
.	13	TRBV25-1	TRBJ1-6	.	CASSLMMDSPLHF	TGTGCCAGCAGTCTAATGATGGATTCACCCCTCCACTTT
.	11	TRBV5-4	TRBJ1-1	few	CASSLQGEAFF	TGTGCCAGCAGCCTACAGGGTGAAGCTTTCTTT
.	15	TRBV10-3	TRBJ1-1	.	CATKFDTARNTEAFF	TGTGCCACAAAATTTGACACCGCCCGGAACACTGAAGCTTTCTTT